Shown below are 8 T cell receptor beta chains from a single sample sequenced in a study of CD8+ T cells in alopecia areata. It was cDNA, reverse transcribed from extracted RNA, that served as the sequencing template. The data were produced by immunoSEQ multiplex PCR, yet TCRdb's version contains in-frame clones alone and is incomplete. The data show over 100,000 clones, with roughly three fifths seen just once and more than 9% held by the top ten. Documented treatment: oral pan-JAK inhibitor, 5-10 mg twice daily. The sample was CD8+ T cells sorted from blood, taken at week 24, from a patient treated with tofacitinib. These receptors originate from a human donor with alopecia areata.

The V call is TRBV13, the J call TRBJ2-7; maybe TRBD2 (5 bases). Germline loops: CDR1 PRHDT, CDR2 FYEKMQ (reference sequence). The CDR3 totals 13 residues. Between the trimmed V and J ends, which lost 5 bases and 3 bases, there was a span of 11 bases. CDR3 residues: CASSVTGSYEQYF. The CDR3 DNA sequence: TGTGCCAGCAGCGTAACGGGGAGCTACGAGCAGTACTTC.

The gene calls are TRBV6-1 and TRBJ1-1; D gene uncertain. The CDR3 is made up of 13 amino acids. The germline gives CDR1 MNHNS, CDR2 SASEGT. V lost 1 base and J lost 5, with 8 bases in between. The chain's CDR3 is CASSEGTGTEAFF. The CDR3 DNA sequence: TGTGCCAGCAGTGAAGGCACCGGGACTGAAGCTTTCTTT.

This clone was counted between two and nine times. V usage is TRBV30 and J usage is TRBJ1-5, with D unclear. This CDR3 region has 13 residues. Germline CDR1 reads GTSNPN; CDR2 reads SVGIG (reference sequence). V lost 1 base and J lost 0, with 4 bases in between. CDR3 sequence reads: CAWSEDSNQPQHF. CDR3 sequence (DNA): TGTGCCTGGAGTGAAGATAGCAATCAGCCCCAGCATTTT.

The genes are TRBV13 and TRBJ2-7; the D call may be TRBD1 or TRBD2 (6 bases each). The CDR3 contains 14 residues. V lost 8 bases to trimming and J lost 0 bases, with 14 bases between them. Germline CDR1 and CDR2: PRHDT and FYEKMQ (reference sequence). DNA for the CDR3: TGTGCCAGCTCTAGGCGGGACAACTCCTACGAGCAGTACTTC. Translating it yields CASSRRDNSYEQYF.

V gene TRBV7-9 combines with J gene TRBJ1-2, with 10 positions matching TRBD1. This CDR3 is built from 14 residues. V lost 4 bases to trimming and J lost 6 bases; unmatched junction nucleotides: 5. Germline assignment: CDR1 SEHNR and CDR2 FQNEAQ (reference sequence). The CDR3 DNA reads TGTGCCAGCAGCTCCCCCGGGACAGGGGATGGCTACACCTTC. Its protein product is CASSSPGTGDGYTF. The full variable domain, in which reference TRBV7-9 and TRBJ1-2 provide the parts outside the CDR3, is DTGVSQNPRHKITKRGQNVTFRCDPISEHNRLYWYRQTLGQGPEFLTYFQNEAQLEKSRLLSDRFSAERPKGSFSTLEIQRTEQGDSAMYLCASSSPGTGDGYTFGSGTRLTVV.

V usage is TRBV29-1 and J usage is TRBJ1-1; 10 nucleotides align to TRBD1. With V trimmed by 3 bases and J by 13 bases, 5 bases remained unmatched. Germline V gene data show CDR1 as SQVTM and CDR2 as ANQGSEA. The length of the CDR3 is 11 residues. CDR3 sequence (DNA): TGCAGCGTTGACGACGGGACAGGGGATTTCTTT. It encodes CSVDDGTGDFF.

The genes are TRBV7-6 and TRBJ2-7, with D unclear. The CDR3 has 14 residues. Germline values: CDR1 SGHVS, CDR2 FNYEAQ. V was trimmed by 5 bases and J by 2 bases, leaving 13 bases between them. The CDR3 here is CASSLLQGTYEQYF. Here the CDR3 DNA reads TGTGCCAGCAGCCTATTACAAGGCACCTACGAGCAGTACTTC.

CDR3 sequence: CAWSLGTGNTEAFF. For the CDR3, the DNA is TGTGCCTGGAGTCTAGGGACAGGGAACACTGAAGCTTTCTTT. This rearrangement joins TRBV30 to TRBJ1-1; 8 nucleotides agree with TRBD1. V was clipped by 2 bases and J by 1 base; unmatched bases: 3. Germline V gene sequence: CDR1 GTSNPN, CDR2 SVGIG (reference sequence). This CDR3 spans 14 amino acids.